These T cell receptor beta chains were read from a single sample in a study of T cells after yellow fever vaccination. One entry per CDR3 protein, called by TCRdb with MiXCR from the 5' RACE reads. The table has almost 600,000 distinct CDR3 sequences, roughly 14% seen once. Material: PBMCs, obtained on the day of the yellow fever booster vaccination. Every receptor here comes from a man younger than 40 who received the YFV17D yellow fever vaccine. CDR3s include the opening cysteine and the closing phenylalanine or tryptophan. A D gene is named only where the DNA matches it firmly. Expanded clones get a size class; other rows say once, few or many, or leave the size out.

j_call d_call clone_size v_call cdr3_aa cdr3_nt
TRBJ2-3 TRBD1 . TRBV5-6 CASSLAGQGARTDTQYF TGTGCCAGCAGCTTGGCGGGACAGGGGGCAAGGACAGATACGCAGTATTTT
TRBJ2-2 TRBD2 few TRBV12-3/TRBV12-4 CASSRLAGGPPGELFF TGTGCCAGCAGCCGACTAGCGGGAGGGCCCCCCGGGGAGCTGTTTTTT
TRBJ2-2 TRBD2 many TRBV11-1 CASSPSGREVLVNTGELFF TGTGCCAGCAGCCCCAGCGGGAGGGAAGTTCTTGTGAACACCGGGGAGCTGTTTTTT
TRBJ2-1 . few TRBV5-1 CASSAQASGAVDEQFF TGCGCCAGCAGCGCACAAGCCTCCGGAGCTGTAGATGAGCAGTTCTTC
TRBJ2-7 . few TRBV6-5 CASRSLASASPNSYEQYF TGTGCCAGCAGGTCCCTGGCTAGCGCCTCACCCAACTCCTACGAGCAGTACTTC
TRBJ2-7 TRBD2 . TRBV6-2/TRBV6-3 CASSPGTSGRVGEQYF TGTGCCAGCAGTCCCGGGACTAGCGGGAGGGTCGGCGAGCAGTACTTC
TRBJ2-1 TRBD2 once TRBV29-1 CSVAGGHNEQFF TGCAGCGTGGCGGGAGGGCACAATGAGCAGTTCTTC
TRBJ2-1 . few TRBV7-2 CASSLAANRVNEQFF TGTGCCAGCAGCTTAGCAGCGAACAGGGTAAATGAGCAGTTCTTC
TRBJ2-1 . few TRBV11-3 CASSSEREQFF TGTGCCAGCAGCTCCGAGCGGGAGCAGTTCTTC
TRBJ2-7 . few TRBV27 CASSYYGGREQYF TGTGCCAGCAGCTATTACGGGGGACGCGAGCAGTACTTC
TRBJ2-1 TRBD2 few TRBV28 CASRPREAGGPNEQFF TGTGCCAGCAGGCCCCGGGAAGCGGGAGGGCCGAATGAGCAGTTCTTC
TRBJ2-3 . few TRBV5-1 CASSLAGPAADTQYF TGCGCCAGCAGCTTGGCCGGTCCTGCGGCAGATACGCAGTATTTT
TRBJ2-7 . few TRBV7-8 CASSLGEAGEQYF TGTGCCAGCAGCTTAGGGGAGGCGGGGGAGCAGTACTTC
TRBJ2-7 TRBD2 . TRBV20-1 CSALSTSSSPYEQYF TGCAGTGCTCTATCGACTAGCTCTTCCCCCTACGAGCAGTACTTC
TRBJ2-7 . few TRBV15 CATSRGIGHLPYEQYF TGTGCCACCAGCAGAGGAATTGGACATCTACCCTACGAGCAGTACTTC
TRBJ2-1 TRBD2 few TRBV4-2 CASSQALTSGNEQFF TGTGCCAGCAGCCAAGCCCTGACTAGCGGTAATGAGCAGTTCTTC
TRBJ1-1 . few TRBV5-1 CASSPGQRMNTEAFF TGCGCCAGCAGCCCCGGACAGCGCATGAACACTGAAGCTTTCTTT
TRBJ2-3 TRBD2 . TRBV20-1 CSARQLLAGGGDTQYF TGCAGTGCTAGACAACTTCTAGCGGGAGGGGGAGATACGCAGTATTTT
TRBJ1-1 . . TRBV11-2 CASSIGRGAFF TGTGCCAGCAGTATAGGCAGGGGAGCTTTCTTT
TRBJ1-1 . few TRBV6-5 CASSYVGGNTEAFF TGTGCCAGCAGTTACGTTGGAGGGAACACTGAAGCTTTCTTT
TRBJ2-7 TRBD1 . TRBV7-9 CASSTGQGSYEQYF TGTGCCAGCAGCACTGGACAGGGGTCCTACGAGCAGTACTTC
TRBJ2-7 . . TRBV29-1 CSVTRDGLGEQYF TGCAGCGTCACCAGGGACGGGCTAGGGGAGCAGTACTTC
TRBJ2-7 TRBD2 few TRBV9 CASSTRGGVGYEQYF TGTGCCAGCAGCACCCGGGGGGGGGTGGGCTACGAGCAGTACTTC
TRBJ2-7 . few TRBV4-2 CASSQDRFGISEYFYEQYF TGTGCCAGCAGCCAAGATAGATTCGGGATTAGCGAGTATTTCTACGAGCAGTACTTC
TRBJ2-5 TRBD2 . TRBV11-2 CASSIYITSGSRETQYF TGTGCCAGCAGCATCTATATCACTAGCGGGTCGAGAGAGACCCAGTACTTC
TRBJ2-7 . few TRBV18 CASSEGGPPSYEQYF TGTGCCAGCTCAGAGGGCGGGCCGCCCTCCTACGAGCAGTACTTC
TRBJ2-1 . few TRBV5-8 CASRFDRNKGEQFF TGTGCCAGCAGATTCGACAGGAACAAGGGTGAGCAGTTCTTC
TRBJ2-7 . few TRBV12-3/TRBV12-4 CASSFGNSYEQYF TGTGCCAGCAGTTTTGGTAACTCCTACGAGCAGTACTTC
TRBJ2-1 TRBD2 . TRBV7-2 CASSTSANNEQFF TGTGCCAGCAGCACTAGCGCTAACAATGAGCAGTTCTTC
TRBJ2-3 . few TRBV15 CATSRVRVGDTQYF TGTGCCACCAGCAGAGTCCGAGTCGGGGATACGCAGTATTTT
TRBJ2-7 . few TRBV6-2/TRBV6-3 CASSYSIRGYEQYF TGTGCCAGCAGTTACTCGATACGGGGTTACGAGCAGTACTTC
TRBJ2-5 . . TRBV6-1 CASSPMGQETQYF TGTGCCAGCAGTCCAATGGGCCAAGAGACCCAGTACTTC
TRBJ2-5 . many TRBV29-1 CSVVSGEEETQYF TGCAGCGTTGTATCTGGGGAGGAAGAGACCCAGTACTTC
TRBJ2-1 TRBD2 few TRBV4-1 CASSQGREGRMFF TGCGCCAGCAGCCAAGGGCGGGAGGGCCGAATGTTCTTC
TRBJ2-5 . few TRBV15 CATSREGGLWQETQYF TGTGCCACCAGCAGAGAGGGGGGCCTGTGGCAAGAGACCCAGTACTTC
TRBJ2-4 . few TRBV19 CASSMGQVLMDIQYF TGTGCCAGTAGTATGGGACAAGTTCTTATGGACATTCAGTACTTC
TRBJ2-3 TRBD2 . TRBV5-4 CASSRRSGRPADTQYF TGTGCCAGCAGCCGACGGAGCGGGAGGCCGGCAGATACGCAGTATTTT
TRBJ2-1 TRBD2 few TRBV19 CATSMGLAGGEQFF TGTGCCACAAGTATGGGACTAGCGGGTGGGGAGCAGTTCTTC
TRBJ2-5 TRBD1 few TRBV7-2 CASSIDRGRSETQYF TGTGCCAGCAGCATAGACAGGGGGCGCAGTGAGACCCAGTACTTC
TRBJ2-4 . few TRBV6-1 CASRGLGDIQYF TGTGCCAGCAGGGGGTTGGGGGACATTCAGTACTTC
TRBJ2-2 TRBD2 . TRBV29-1 CSVGRTSGHGELFF TGCAGCGTTGGCCGGACTAGCGGGCACGGGGAGCTGTTTTTT
TRBJ1-2 . few TRBV3-1 CASSQSTPNYGYTF TGTGCCAGCAGCCAGTCGACACCCAACTATGGCTACACCTTC
TRBJ2-1 . few TRBV11-2 CASSHARWATSSYNEQFF TGTGCCAGCAGCCACGCGAGGTGGGCTACGAGCTCCTACAATGAGCAGTTCTTC
TRBJ2-2 TRBD2 many TRBV15 CAVREGLPGELFF TGTGCCGTGAGGGAGGGTCTACCCGGGGAGCTGTTTTTT
TRBJ2-1 . . TRBV5-1 CASSLAFSYNEQFF TGCGCCAGCAGCTTGGCCTTCTCCTACAATGAGCAGTTCTTC
TRBJ2-7 TRBD1 . TRBV10-3 CAISLDRGYAEQYF TGTGCCATCAGTTTAGACAGGGGTTATGCCGAGCAGTACTTC
TRBJ2-5 . few TRBV21-1 CASSKRGWRPTETQYF TGTGCCAGCAGCAAAAGGGGGTGGAGACCCACGGAGACCCAGTACTTC
TRBJ1-1 TRBD1 . TRBV5-1 CASSSTGRGLMNTEAFF TGCGCCAGCAGCTCTACCGGAAGGGGGCTTATGAACACTGAAGCTTTCTTT
TRBJ2-4 . few TRBV20-1 CSKLDLTKNIQYF TGCAGCAAACTGGATCTTACAAAGAACATTCAGTACTTC
TRBJ2-3 TRBD2 . TRBV5-1 CASSLGLAGGQYF TGCGCCAGCAGCCTTGGACTAGCGGGAGGGCAGTATTTT
TRBJ2-4 . . TRBV5-3 CARSFRWELAKNIQYF TGTGCCAGAAGCTTTAGGTGGGAGCTAGCCAAAAACATTCAGTACTTC
TRBJ2-1 . . TRBV12-3/TRBV12-4 CASSFLTTKNEQFF TGTGCCAGCAGTTTCTTGACCACCAAAAATGAGCAGTTCTTC
TRBJ2-4 . many TRBV7-2 CASSFRGPWNIQYF TGTGCCAGCAGCTTCCGGGGACCGTGGAACATTCAGTACTTC
TRBJ2-2 . . TRBV15 CATSRDLGTGELFF TGTGCCACCAGCAGAGATCTGGGAACCGGGGAGCTGTTTTTT
TRBJ2-4 TRBD2 few TRBV2 CASTKPAGGPGIQYF TGTGCCAGCACCAAGCCAGCGGGAGGGCCGGGCATTCAGTACTTC